This T cell receptor beta chain was profiled in a study of blood T cell repertoires in COVID-19. About the study: Researchers got acute and convalescent COVID-19 samples from the United States, Italy and Spain. T cells, B-cell-depleted T cells, or PBMCs supplied cDNA or gDNA.

One Seattle source followed patients from active infection through their disease course. Per the study methods: Nucleated cell number was recorded as an estimate derived from reference gene primer amplification. Sequencing used immunoSEQ multiplex PCR; TCRdb keeps in-frame clones, though not all of them. The V and J calls and clone size are taken from that table; D and trimming were inferred from the DNA. The table records about 120,000 clones, approximately 89% of them present only once. The sample comprised peripheral blood. This TCR came from an older woman with COVID-19, enrolled during active disease.

Here the CDR3 reads CASSYSSGVYGYTF. The CDR3 region has the DNA TGTGCCAGCAGTTACTCAAGCGGGGTCTATGGCTACACCTTC. This chain links TRBV6-2 or TRBV6-3 with TRBJ1-2; D uncertain. The CDR3 is 14 amino acids. V lost 0 bases and J 4 bases, leaving 9 bases between the germline ends. CDR1 and CDR2 from the germline V gene are MNHEY and SVGEGT.